One and the same sample provided the 30 T cell receptor beta chains below, sequenced in a study of cytomegalovirus exposure and HLA in healthy donors. PCR employed 60 Vbeta and 13 Jbeta primers. Measured with immunoSEQ multiplex PCR; TCRdb has only the in-frame clones, and not every one. The table lists more than 130,000 clones, 75% to 80% of them singletons. The sequenced material came from PBMCs. The source is a woman aged 50 to 65 in good health and CMV-seronegative.

The V gene is TRBV6-1, the J gene TRBJ2-4; TRBD1 aligns across 10 bases. Germline V CDR1 and CDR2: MNHNS, SASEGT. After removal of 8 bases from V and 7 bases from J, the junction contained 2 bases not matched to a gene. The CDR3 length is 12 residues. The CDR3 nucleotides read TGTGCCAGCGACAGGGGGCAGAACATTCAGTACTTC. Residues: CASDRGQNIQYF.

V gene TRBV19 combines with J gene TRBJ2-2; TRBD2 matches at 12 bases. Germline lookup yields CDR1 LNHDA and CDR2 SQIVND (reference sequence). This CDR3 region has 15 residues. V trimming: 4 bases; J trimming: 6 bases; junction bases outside the gene matches: 3. CDR3 region: CASSTLAGGPGELFF. The CDR3 DNA sequence: TGTGCCAGTAGTACCCTAGCGGGGGGGCCCGGGGAGCTGTTTTTT.

This clone was observed a handful of times. The CDR3 DNA reads TGTGCCAGCAGCTTAGAGTTTCTAGCGGGGGTAAACGAGCAGTACTTC. Translation gives CASSLEFLAGVNEQYF. This chain connects TRBV7-2 to TRBJ2-7; 10 bases align to TRBD2. The CDR3 is made up of 16 amino acids. The J segment lost 5 bases and the V segment lost 1 base, leaving 8 bases of the junction unmatched. Per the germline V gene, CDR1 is SGHTA and CDR2 is FQGNSA.

The chain joins TRBV9 to TRBJ2-7, with D possibly being TRBD1 (6 bases). CDR3 length: 17 amino acids. Germline lookup yields CDR1 SGDLS and CDR2 YYNGEE. Trimming removed 1 base from V and 5 bases from J, with 22 bases in between. DNA of the CDR3: TGTGCCAGCAGCGTATCCCCGTTCGGCAGGGGTGAGGACGAGCAGTACTTC. Residues: CASSVSPFGRGEDEQYF.

The rearrangement uses TRBV6-6 and TRBJ1-4; TRBD1 agrees at 7 bases. Losses at the gene ends were 8 bases for V and 4 bases for J; bases not matched to a gene: 13. CDR1 MNHNY and CDR2 SVGAGI come from the germline V gene (reference sequence). The CDR3 loop spans 16 amino acids. The CDR3 bases are TGTGCCAGCCTATCCATACTGGGACAGTTTAATGAAAAACTGTTTTTT. Protein sequence: CASLSILGQFNEKLFF.

V gene TRBV5-1 combines with J gene TRBJ1-6, with D possibly TRBD1 on 5 matching bases. CDR1 is SGHRS and CDR2 is YFSETQ in the germline V gene. The CDR3 covers 17 residues. Between the trimmed V and J ends, which lost 4 bases and 6 bases, there was a span of 20 bases. CDR3 DNA sequence: TGCGCCAGCAGCGCCGCGCGGGACTCAAACAGTAATTCACCCCTCCACTTT. Translation: CASSAARDSNSNSPLHF.

This clone has a handful of counts. The chain is built from TRBV6-5 and TRBJ2-7; 8 bases are shared with TRBD1. V shed 8 bases, J shed 2 bases, and the junction held 2 bases outside the gene matches. Germline V gives CDR1 MNHEY, CDR2 SVGAGI. This CDR3 has 12 amino acids. Written as DNA, the CDR3 is TGTGCCAGCTGGGACAGGACCTACGAGCAGTACTTC. Its protein product is CASWDRTYEQYF.

This chain links TRBV10-2 with TRBJ1-3; tentative D call: TRBD1 (6 bases). V lost 8 bases and J lost 9, with 17 bases in between. There are 13 residues in the CDR3. Germline lookup yields CDR1 WSHSY and CDR2 SAAADI. The CDR3 bases are TGCGCCAGCGCGGTCCAGGGGAAAAGCACCATATATTTT. Amino acid sequence: CASAVQGKSTIYF.

This chain connects TRBV14 to TRBJ2-1; D might be TRBD2 (5 bases). V lost 0 bases and J lost 7, with 13 bases in between. Per germline, CDR1 SGHDN and CDR2 FVKESK. CDR3 length: 15 residues. As DNA, the CDR3 is TGTGCCAGCAGCCAAGATCTGAGGGAGTTGAATGAGCAGTTCTTC. The encoded protein is CASSQDLRELNEQFF.

The V call is TRBV18, the J call TRBJ1-1; TRBD1 agrees at 8 bases. The CDR3 runs to 17 residues. V lost 0 bases and J lost 0; bases outside the gene matches: 6. Germline assignment: CDR1 KGHSH and CDR2 LQKENI. The CDR3 here is CASSPPNRGFLNTEAFF. The CDR3 DNA is TGTGCCAGCTCACCACCTAACAGGGGGTTTTTGAACACTGAAGCTTTCTTT.

There are a few counts of this clone. The chain joins TRBV9 to TRBJ1-1; D gene uncertain. In germline, CDR1 is SGDLS, CDR2 YYNGEE. This CDR3 is 15 amino acids long. Trimming cost V 0 bases and J 2 bases, with 11 bases left between them. CDR3: CASSVEGRGNTEAFF. The CDR3 DNA sequence: TGTGCCAGCAGCGTAGAGGGTCGGGGTAACACTGAAGCTTTCTTT. Full variable domain (missing parts from reference TRBV9 and TRBJ1-1): DSGVTQTPKHLITATGQRVTLRCSPRSGDLSVYWYQQSLDQGLQFLIQYYNGEERAKGNILERFSAQQFPDLHSELNLSSLELGDSALYFCASSVEGRGNTEAFFGQGTRLTVV.

In its sample, this clone was seen a few times. The CDR3 DNA follows: TGTGCCAGCAGCTTAGCCCTTGGGGGGGCTGAGAATTCACCCCTCCACTTT. Translating it yields CASSLALGGAENSPLHF. The chain is built from TRBV7-8 and TRBJ1-6; maybe TRBD1 (6 bases). V was pared by 0 bases and J by 7 bases, with 16 bases between. Germline-derived CDR1 and CDR2 are SGHVS and FQNEAQ. The CDR3 contains 17 residues.

J is TRBJ1-1 and V is TRBV6-6, with a tentative D call TRBD1 (5 bases). V lost 2 bases and J 1 base, leaving 8 bases between the germline ends. This CDR3 spans 14 amino acids. CDR1 and CDR2 from the germline V gene are MNHNY and SVGAGI (reference sequence). The CDR3 sequence: CASSYAGGNTEAFF. The CDR3 DNA follows: TGTGCCAGCAGTTACGCGGGGGGGAACACTGAAGCTTTCTTT.

The rearrangement uses TRBV15 and TRBJ2-1; 7 bases match TRBD1. CDR1 is LNHNV, CDR2 YYDKDF, per germline (reference sequence). The junction had 6 bases not matched to a gene; V was cut back by 1 base and J by 6 bases. CDR3 size: 15 residues. This CDR3 reads CATSRGQGKTNEQFF. DNA for the CDR3: TGTGCCACCAGCAGAGGACAGGGAAAAACCAATGAGCAGTTCTTC. Combining the CDR3 with reference TRBV15 and TRBJ2-1 gives the whole variable domain DAMVIQNPRYQVTQFGKPVTLSCSQTLNHNVMYWYQQKSSQAPKLLFHYYDKDFNNEADTPDNFQSRRPNTSFCFLDIRSPGLGDTAMYLCATSRGQGKTNEQFFGPGTRLTVL.

The CDR3 reads CSARQGGETQYF. The CDR3 bases are TGCAGCGCACGACAGGGCGGAGAGACCCAGTACTTC. The gene calls are TRBV29-1 and TRBJ2-5, with 7 positions matching TRBD1. Germline-derived CDR1 and CDR2 are SQVTM and ANQGSEA. Trimming took 7 bases from V and 4 from J; bases not matched to a gene: 6. The CDR3 is 12 residues long.

V gene TRBV7-8 combines with J gene TRBJ1-4; the D gene is possibly TRBD1 (6 bases). The CDR3 loop spans 16 amino acids. V lost 5 bases and J lost 1, with 14 bases in between. Germline CDR1 and CDR2: SGHVS and FQNEAQ. The CDR3 DNA follows: TGTGCCAGCAGCAGTAGGGGGTGGGGAACTAATGAAAAACTGTTTTTT. As protein: CASSSRGWGTNEKLFF.

This clone showed up just a few times. The chain recombines TRBV4-3 with TRBJ2-3; D may be TRBD2 (6 bases). Germline V lookup: CDR1 LGHNA, CDR2 YSLEER. V shed 1 base and J shed 4 bases, with 15 bases lying between them. The CDR3 has 16 residues. This CDR3 reads CASSQAPGTFSDTQYF. Here the CDR3 DNA reads TGCGCCAGCAGCCAAGCCCCGGGGACTTTCTCAGATACGCAGTATTTT.

V is TRBV28 and J is TRBJ2-7, with a tentative D call TRBD1 (5 bases). The CDR3 loop spans 11 amino acids. The V end lost 6 bases, the J end lost 7 bases, and 10 bases lay between the germline ends. Germline CDR1 reads MDHEN; CDR2 reads SYDVKM. The CDR3 here is CASRINREQYF. The CDR3 DNA sequence: TGTGCCAGCAGGATTAACAGGGAGCAGTACTTC. The complete variable domain, with remaining parts taken from reference TRBV28 and TRBJ2-7, reads DVKVTQSSRYLVKRTGEKVFLECVQDMDHENMFWYRQDPGLGLRLIYFSYDVKMKEKGDIPEGYSVSREKKERFSLILESASTNQTSMYLCASRINREQYFGPGTRLTVT.

J is TRBJ1-1 and V is TRBV5-6; tentatively, D is TRBD1 (5 bases). The CDR3 sequence is 17 residues long. CDR1 and CDR2 (germline): SGHDT, YYEEEE. Trimming left V 0 bases short and J 2 bases short, with 17 bases between. The CDR3 reads CASSLAGGTQGNTEAFF. CDR3 nucleotide sequence: TGTGCCAGCAGCTTGGCCGGGGGAACCCAGGGAAACACTGAAGCTTTCTTT. Supplemented by reference TRBV5-6 and TRBJ1-1, the full variable domain reads DAGVTQSPTHLIKTRGQQVTLRCSPKSGHDTVSWYQQALGQGPQFIFQYYEEEERQRGNFPDRFSGHQFPNYSSELNVNALLLGDSALYLCASSLAGGTQGNTEAFFGQGTRLTVV.

The genes are TRBV18 and TRBJ1-2; D is uncertain. CDR1 KGHSH and CDR2 LQKENI come from the germline V gene. This CDR3 is 14 amino acids long. V shed 3 bases and J shed 3 bases, with 11 bases lying between them. The CDR3 loop is CASSPDTGDYGYTF. In DNA, the CDR3 is TGTGCCAGCTCACCGGATACCGGGGACTATGGCTACACCTTC. Full variable domain (outside the CDR3, taken from reference TRBV18 and TRBJ1-2): NAGVMQNPRHLVRRRGQEARLRCSPMKGHSHVYWYRQLPEEGLKFMVYLQKENIIDESGMPKERFSAEFPKEGPSILRIQQVVRGDSAAYFCASSPDTGDYGYTFGSGTRLTVV.

The J gene is TRBJ1-3, the V gene TRBV21-1. TRBV21-1 is tagged as a pseudogene. There are 15 residues in the CDR3. The CDR3 is CASSNTGNSGNTIYF. The CDR3, as DNA: TGTGCCAGCAGCAACACGGGAAACTCTGGAAACACCATATATTTT.

This chain joins TRBV6-6 and TRBJ2-3; 9 nucleotides line up with TRBD2. The CDR3 spans 16 residues. CDR1 is MNHNY and CDR2 is SVGAGI in the germline V gene (reference sequence). With V trimmed by 6 bases and J by 3 bases, 10 bases remained unmatched. In DNA, the CDR3 is TGTGCCAGCAGCTCTAGCGGGGACACGTTTACAGATACGCAGTATTTT. Its protein is CASSSSGDTFTDTQYF.

The chain recombines TRBV5-6 with TRBJ1-4; D is undetermined. CDR1 is SGHDT, CDR2 YYEEEE, per germline. Trimming stripped 4 bases from V and 4 bases from J, with 8 bases between. The CDR3 length is 13 residues. CDR3 protein: CASSVTSNEKLFF. The CDR3, as DNA: TGTGCCAGCAGCGTGACAAGTAATGAAAAACTGTTTTTT. The entire variable domain, with the rest obtained from reference TRBV5-6 and TRBJ1-4, is as follows: DAGVTQSPTHLIKTRGQQVTLRCSPKSGHDTVSWYQQALGQGPQFIFQYYEEEERQRGNFPDRFSGHQFPNYSSELNVNALLLGDSALYLCASSVTSNEKLFFGSGTQLSVL.

This chain joins TRBV2 and TRBJ2-5; TRBD2 matches 10 bases. The trim removed 11 bases at V and 5 bases at J, leaving 8 bases unmatched. Germline assignment: CDR1 SNHLY and CDR2 FYNNEI. The CDR3 has 13 amino acids. The CDR3, as DNA: TGTGCCCCTGAAGAGACTAGCGGGGAGACCCAGTACTTC. It translates to CAPEETSGETQYF. Supplemented by reference TRBV2 and TRBJ2-5, the full variable domain reads EPEVTQTPSHQVTQMGQEVILRCVPISNHLYFYWYRQILGQKVEFLVSFYNNEISEKSEIFDDQFSVERPDGSNFTLKIRSTKLEDSAMYFCAPEETSGETQYFGPGTRLLVL.

The chain couples TRBV13 to TRBJ1-1; TRBD1 aligns across 8 bases. Germline V gene data show CDR1 as PRHDT and CDR2 as FYEKMQ (reference sequence). CDR3 size: 16 residues. V lost 5 bases to trimming and J lost 5 bases; unmatched junction nucleotides: 13. CDR3 protein: CASSAHSLRGLTEAFF. CDR3 nucleotides: TGTGCCAGCAGCGCCCACTCTCTCAGGGGGCTTACTGAAGCTTTCTTT.

Of note for this clone: Other DNA variants within this sample encode the same CDR3. This chain joins TRBV11-2 and TRBJ1-6, with D unclear. Looked up from germline, CDR1 is SGHAT and CDR2 is FQNNGV. Trimming pared 3 bases from V and 5 bases from J, leaving 8 bases between. The CDR3 is made up of 14 amino acids. The CDR3 coding sequence is TGTGCCAGCAGCTTTAGTGGAGATAATTCACCCCTCCACTTT. Its translation is CASSFSGDNSPLHF. The full variable domain, rest sourced from reference TRBV11-2 and TRBJ1-6, is EAGVAQSPRYKIIEKRQSVAFWCNPISGHATLYWYQQILGQGPKLLIQFQNNGVVDDSQLPKDRFSAERLKGVDSTLKIQPAKLEDSAVYLCASSFSGDNSPLHFGNGTRLTVT.

A few counts support this clone. The chain combines TRBV5-1 with TRBJ1-6; tentative D call: TRBD1 (5 bases). Trimming took off 4 bases at V and 10 bases at J, with 15 bases between the two ends. The germline V gene encodes CDR1 SGHRS and CDR2 YFSETQ. The CDR3 spans 14 residues. This chain's CDR3 is CASSAGVVGSPLHF. CDR3 bases: TGCGCCAGCAGCGCGGGGGTTGTAGGGTCACCCCTCCACTTT.

The V call is TRBV7-6, the J call TRBJ2-1; 16 positions agree with TRBD2. V trimming: 0 bases; J trimming: 7 bases; junction bases outside the gene matches: 6. The CDR3 extends over 18 amino acids. Germline CDR1 SGHVS, CDR2 FNYEAQ. CDR3 protein: CASSLALGLAGGDNEQFF. DNA of the CDR3: TGTGCCAGCAGCTTAGCGCTGGGACTAGCGGGGGGGGATAATGAGCAGTTCTTC.

The chain is built from TRBV2 and TRBJ2-3; D might be TRBD2 (6 bases). The V gene lost 6 bases and the J gene lost 2 bases, with 18 bases spanning the gap. Germline CDR1 SNHLY, CDR2 FYNNEI. The CDR3 contains 16 residues. This CDR3 is CASSPSLAFATDTQYF. CDR3 nucleotide sequence: TGTGCCAGCAGCCCCTCCCTAGCGTTTGCCACAGATACGCAGTATTTT.

The chain couples TRBV7-2 to TRBJ2-7; 8 bases align to TRBD2. Germline loops: CDR1 SGHTA, CDR2 FQGNSA. The CDR3 totals 15 residues. Trimming took 1 base from V and 4 from J; bases not matched to a gene: 6. CDR3 nucleotide sequence: TGTGCCAGCAGCTTAGGGTCCGGGGGGGATTACGAGCAGTACTTC. It specifies CASSLGSGGDYEQYF.